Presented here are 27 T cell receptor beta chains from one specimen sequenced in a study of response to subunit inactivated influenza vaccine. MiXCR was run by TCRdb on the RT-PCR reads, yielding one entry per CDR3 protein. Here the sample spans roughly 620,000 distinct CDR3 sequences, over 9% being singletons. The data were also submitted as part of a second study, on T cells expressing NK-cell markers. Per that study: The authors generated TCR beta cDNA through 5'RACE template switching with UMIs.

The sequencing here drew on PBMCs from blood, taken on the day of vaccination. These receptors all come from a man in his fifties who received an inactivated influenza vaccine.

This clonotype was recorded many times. As DNA, the CDR3 is TGCAGTGCTAGAGATCCGGCTAGCGGGAGTCTCGCCTCCGAGCAGTACTTC. This translates into CSARDPASGSLASEQYF. J is TRBJ2-7 and V is TRBV20-1; TRBD2 matches 10 bases. Germline V gene data show CDR1 as DFQATT and CDR2 as SNEGSKA (reference sequence). The CDR3 is 17 amino acids. The J segment lost 6 bases and the V segment lost 0 bases, leaving 14 bases of the junction unmatched.

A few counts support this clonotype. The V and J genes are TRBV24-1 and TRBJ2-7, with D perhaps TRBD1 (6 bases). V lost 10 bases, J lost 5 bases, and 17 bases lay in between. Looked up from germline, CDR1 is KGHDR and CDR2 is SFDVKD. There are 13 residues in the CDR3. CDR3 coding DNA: TGTGCCACTAAAACCACAGGGTTCCACGAGCAGTACTTC. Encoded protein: CATKTTGFHEQYF.

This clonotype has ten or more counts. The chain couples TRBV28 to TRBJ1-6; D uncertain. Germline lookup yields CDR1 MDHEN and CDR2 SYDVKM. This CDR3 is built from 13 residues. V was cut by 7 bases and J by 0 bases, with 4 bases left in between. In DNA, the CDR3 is TGTGCCAGCACAAGCTCCTATAATTCACCCCTCCACTTT. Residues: CASTSSYNSPLHF. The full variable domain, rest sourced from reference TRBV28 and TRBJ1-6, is DVKVTQSSRYLVKRTGEKVFLECVQDMDHENMFWYRQDPGLGLRLIYFSYDVKMKEKGDIPEGYSVSREKKERFSLILESASTNQTSMYLCASTSSYNSPLHFGNGTRLTVT.

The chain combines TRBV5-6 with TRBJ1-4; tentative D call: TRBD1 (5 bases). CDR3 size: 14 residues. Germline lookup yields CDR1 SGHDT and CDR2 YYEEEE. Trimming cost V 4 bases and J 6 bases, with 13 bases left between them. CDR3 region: CASSPGYSDEKLFF. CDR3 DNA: TGTGCCAGCAGCCCAGGGTATAGCGATGAAAAACTGTTTTTT.

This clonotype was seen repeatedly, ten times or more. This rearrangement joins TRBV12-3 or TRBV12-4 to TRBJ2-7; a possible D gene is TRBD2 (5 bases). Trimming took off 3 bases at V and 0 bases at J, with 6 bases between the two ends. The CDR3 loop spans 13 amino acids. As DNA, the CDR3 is TGTGCCAGCAGTTTGACTACCTCCTACGAGCAGTACTTC. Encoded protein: CASSLTTSYEQYF.

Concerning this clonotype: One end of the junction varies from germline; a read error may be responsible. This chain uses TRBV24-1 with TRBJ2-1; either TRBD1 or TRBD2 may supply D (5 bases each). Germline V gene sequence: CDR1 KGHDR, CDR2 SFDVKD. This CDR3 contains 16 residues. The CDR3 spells CAISDQGRINYNEQFF. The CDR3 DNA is TGTGCCATCAGTGACCAGGGACGGATAAATTACAATGAGCAGTTCTTC.

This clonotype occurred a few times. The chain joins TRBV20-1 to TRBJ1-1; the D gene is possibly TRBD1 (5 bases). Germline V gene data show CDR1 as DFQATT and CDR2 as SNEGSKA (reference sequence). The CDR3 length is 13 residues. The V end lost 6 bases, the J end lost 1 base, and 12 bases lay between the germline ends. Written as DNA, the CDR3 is TGCAGTGCCACCGGGACGGCGAACACTGAAGCTTTCTTT. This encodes CSATGTANTEAFF.

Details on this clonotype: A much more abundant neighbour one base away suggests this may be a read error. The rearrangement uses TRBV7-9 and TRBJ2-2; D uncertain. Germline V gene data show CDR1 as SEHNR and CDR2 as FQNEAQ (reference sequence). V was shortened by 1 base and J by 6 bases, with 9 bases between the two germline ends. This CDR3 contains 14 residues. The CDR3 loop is CASSLVVVSGELFF. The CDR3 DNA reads TGTGCCAGCAGCTTAGTTGTGGTCTCCGGGGAGCTGTTTTTT. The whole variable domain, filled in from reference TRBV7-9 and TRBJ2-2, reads DTGVSQNPRHKITKRGQNVTFRCDPISEHNRLYWYRQTLGQGPEFLTYFQNEAQLEKSRLLSDRFSAERPKGSFSTLEIQRTEQGDSAMYLCASSLVVVSGELFFGEGSRLTVL.

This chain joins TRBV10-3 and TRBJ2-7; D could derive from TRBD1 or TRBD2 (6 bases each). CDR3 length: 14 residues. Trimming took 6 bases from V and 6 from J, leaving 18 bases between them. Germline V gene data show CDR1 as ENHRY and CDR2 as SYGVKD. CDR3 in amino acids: CAIRLGSGGLEQYF. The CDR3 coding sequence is TGTGCCATCAGATTGGGCAGTGGGGGGCTCGAGCAGTACTTC.

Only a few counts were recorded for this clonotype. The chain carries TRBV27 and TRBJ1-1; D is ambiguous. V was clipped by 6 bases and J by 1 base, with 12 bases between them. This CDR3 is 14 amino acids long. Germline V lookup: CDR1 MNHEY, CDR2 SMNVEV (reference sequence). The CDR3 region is CASSMGLGNTEAFF. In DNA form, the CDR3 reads TGTGCCAGCAGCATGGGTCTCGGGAACACTGAAGCTTTCTTT.

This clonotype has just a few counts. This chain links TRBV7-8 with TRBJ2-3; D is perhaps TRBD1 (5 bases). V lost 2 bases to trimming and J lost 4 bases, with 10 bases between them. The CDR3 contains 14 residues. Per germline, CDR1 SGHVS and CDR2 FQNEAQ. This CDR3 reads CASSLSAGPDTQYF. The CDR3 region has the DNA TGTGCCAGCAGCTTATCGGCAGGGCCAGATACGCAGTATTTT.

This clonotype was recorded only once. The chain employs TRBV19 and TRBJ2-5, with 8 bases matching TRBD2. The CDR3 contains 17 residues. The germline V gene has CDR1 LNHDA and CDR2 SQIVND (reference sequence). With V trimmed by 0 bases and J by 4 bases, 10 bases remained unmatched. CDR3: CASSIERGAGAGETQYF. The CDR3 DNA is TGTGCCAGTAGTATAGAAAGGGGAGCGGGGGCCGGAGAGACCCAGTACTTC. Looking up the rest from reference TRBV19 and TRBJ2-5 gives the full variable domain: DGGITQSPKYLFRKEGQNVTLSCEQNLNHDAMYWYRQDPGQGLRLIYYSQIVNDFQKGDIAEGYSVSREKKESFPLTVTSAQKNPTAFYLCASSIERGAGAGETQYFGPGTRLLVL.

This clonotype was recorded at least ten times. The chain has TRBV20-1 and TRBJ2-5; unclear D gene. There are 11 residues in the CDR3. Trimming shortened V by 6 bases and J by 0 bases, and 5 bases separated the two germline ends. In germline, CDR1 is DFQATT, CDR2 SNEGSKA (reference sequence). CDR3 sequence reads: CSAPYQETQYF. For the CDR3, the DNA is TGCAGTGCCCCGTACCAAGAGACCCAGTACTTC.

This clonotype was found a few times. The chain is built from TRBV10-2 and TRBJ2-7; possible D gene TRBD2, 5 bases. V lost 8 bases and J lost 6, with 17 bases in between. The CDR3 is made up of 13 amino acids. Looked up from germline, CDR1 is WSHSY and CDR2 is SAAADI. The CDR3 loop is CASRTPELGEQYF. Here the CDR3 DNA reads TGCGCCAGCCGGACGCCGGAACTAGGCGAGCAGTACTTC.

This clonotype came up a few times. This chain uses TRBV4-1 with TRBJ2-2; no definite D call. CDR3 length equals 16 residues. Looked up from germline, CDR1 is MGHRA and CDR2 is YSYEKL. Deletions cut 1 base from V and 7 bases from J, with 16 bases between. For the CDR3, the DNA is TGCGCCAGCAGCCAAGCGCCCCCGGGTCGCGGCGGGGAGCTGTTTTTT. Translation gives CASSQAPPGRGGELFF.

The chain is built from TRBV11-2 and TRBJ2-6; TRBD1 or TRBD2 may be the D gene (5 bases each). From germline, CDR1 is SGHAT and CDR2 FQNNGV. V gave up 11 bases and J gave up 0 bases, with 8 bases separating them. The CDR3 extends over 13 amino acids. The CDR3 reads CASGSSGANVLTF. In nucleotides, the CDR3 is TGTGCCTCAGGGAGCTCTGGGGCCAACGTCCTGACTTTC.

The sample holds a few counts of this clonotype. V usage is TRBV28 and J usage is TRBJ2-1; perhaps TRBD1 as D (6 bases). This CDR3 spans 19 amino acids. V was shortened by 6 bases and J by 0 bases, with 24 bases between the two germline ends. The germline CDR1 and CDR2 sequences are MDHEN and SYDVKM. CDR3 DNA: TGTGCCAGCAGCGGTGACGGGACAATTTTAAAAAGCTCCTACAATGAGCAGTTCTTC. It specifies CASSGDGTILKSSYNEQFF.

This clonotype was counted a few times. CDR3 protein: CSARKTSGGVTQYF. The CDR3 nucleotides are TGCAGTGCTAGAAAGACTAGCGGGGGGGTGACCCAGTACTTC. The chain carries TRBV20-1 and TRBJ2-5; 14 nucleotides match TRBD2. Germline V gene sequence: CDR1 DFQATT, CDR2 SNEGSKA (reference sequence). Trimming cost V 2 bases and J 7 bases; bases outside gene matches: 3. CDR3 size: 14 residues.

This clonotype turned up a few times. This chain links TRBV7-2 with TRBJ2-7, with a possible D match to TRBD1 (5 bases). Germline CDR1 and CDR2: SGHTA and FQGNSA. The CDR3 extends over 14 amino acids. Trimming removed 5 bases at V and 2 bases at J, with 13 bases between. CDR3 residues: CASSLGHGPYEQYF. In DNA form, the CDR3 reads TGTGCCAGCAGCCTAGGACATGGGCCCTACGAGCAGTACTTC. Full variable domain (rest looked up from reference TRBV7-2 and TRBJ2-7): GAGVSQSPSNKVTEKGKDVELRCDPISGHTALYWYRQSLGQGLEFLIYFQGNSAPDKSGLPSDRFSAERTGGSVSTLTIQRTQQEDSAVYLCASSLGHGPYEQYFGPGTRLTVT.

The CDR3 DNA reads TGCGCCAGCAGCCAAGATCCCCTAGCGGCCTCCTACAATGAGCAGTTCTTC. This encodes CASSQDPLAASYNEQFF. The rearrangement joins TRBV4-3 to TRBJ2-1; 7 positions agree with TRBD2. Germline values: CDR1 LGHNA, CDR2 YSLEER. V shed 0 bases and J 0 bases; nucleotides not matched to a gene: 5. The CDR3 contains 17 residues.

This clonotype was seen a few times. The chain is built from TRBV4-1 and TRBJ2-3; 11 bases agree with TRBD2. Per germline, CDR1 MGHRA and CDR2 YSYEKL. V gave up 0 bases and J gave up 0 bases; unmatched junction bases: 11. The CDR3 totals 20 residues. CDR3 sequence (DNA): TGCGCCAGCAGCCAAGATCTAGCGGGGGGCCGACTATCTAGCACAGATACGCAGTATTTT. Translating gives CASSQDLAGGRLSSTDTQYF.

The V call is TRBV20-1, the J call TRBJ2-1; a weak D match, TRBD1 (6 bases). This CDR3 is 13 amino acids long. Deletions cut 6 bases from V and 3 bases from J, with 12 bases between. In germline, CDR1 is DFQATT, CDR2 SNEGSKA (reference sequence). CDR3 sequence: CSATGTIYNEQFF. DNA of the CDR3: TGCAGTGCCACCGGGACAATCTACAATGAGCAGTTCTTC.

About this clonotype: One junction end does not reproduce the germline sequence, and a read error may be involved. CDR3 loop: CASRQYPRDF. As DNA, the CDR3 is TGTGCCAGCCGACAGTATCCCCGGGACTTC. The chain couples TRBV27 to TRBJ2-7, with D possibly being TRBD1 (5 bases). CDR3 length equals 10 residues. The germline V gene encodes CDR1 MNHEY and CDR2 SMNVEV (reference sequence).

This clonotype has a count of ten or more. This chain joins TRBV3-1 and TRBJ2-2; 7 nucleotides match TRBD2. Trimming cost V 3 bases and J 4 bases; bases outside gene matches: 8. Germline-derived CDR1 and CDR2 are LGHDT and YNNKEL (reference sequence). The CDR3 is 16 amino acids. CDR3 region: CASSQVLRGITGELFF. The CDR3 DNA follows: TGTGCCAGCAGCCAGGTTTTGCGGGGGATCACCGGGGAGCTGTTTTTT.

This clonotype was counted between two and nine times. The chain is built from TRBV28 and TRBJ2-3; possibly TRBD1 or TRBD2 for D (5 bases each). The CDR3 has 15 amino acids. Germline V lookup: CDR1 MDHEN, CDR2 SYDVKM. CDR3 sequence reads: CGSGTPGLYTDTQYF. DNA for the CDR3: TGTGGGTCTGGGACCCCCGGACTTTACACAGATACGCAGTATTTT.

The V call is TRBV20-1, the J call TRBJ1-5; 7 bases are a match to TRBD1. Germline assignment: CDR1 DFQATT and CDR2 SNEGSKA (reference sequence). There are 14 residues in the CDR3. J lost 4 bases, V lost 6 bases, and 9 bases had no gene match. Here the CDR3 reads CSARKGTENQPQHF. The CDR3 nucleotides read TGCAGTGCCAGAAAAGGGACAGAGAATCAGCCCCAGCATTTT.

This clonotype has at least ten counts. CDR3 in amino acids: CASAGDGTSTDTQYF. For the CDR3, the DNA is TGTGCCAGCGCCGGGGACGGAACTAGCACAGATACGCAGTATTTT. The genes are TRBV18 and TRBJ2-3; either TRBD1 or TRBD2 may fit D (5 bases each). There are 15 residues in the CDR3. Germline CDR1 KGHSH, CDR2 LQKENI. V lost 8 bases and J 0 bases, leaving 15 bases between the germline ends.